A single T cell receptor beta chain is shown here with its context. The ends were cut back, 2 bases at V and 0 bases at J, with 22 bases in the middle. The CDR3 sequence is 19 residues long. The sample originates from a study of T-cell memory formation after mild COVID-19. TCRdb recomputed calls from the 5' RACE reads with MiXCR, one row per CDR3 protein. This repertoire shows 150,000 to 200,000 distinct CDR3 sequences, approximately 17% found once; its top ten account for 3% to 4.5%. This clonotype was obtained from a man aged 18-30 years who had mild COVID-19 (a few samples of this study predate the infection). Cell type and time point are not known. The sequenced sample was PBMCs or a T cell subset sorted from them (not recorded which). The chain employs TRBV12-3 or TRBV12-4 and TRBJ1-1, with D perhaps TRBD1 (5 bases). CDR3 coding DNA: TGTGCCAGCAGTTTAAGTCGAGCGTGGCTCACAGGCTTGAACACTGAAGCTTTCTTT. Translating it yields CASSLSRAWLTGLNTEAFF.